This is a list of T cell receptor beta chains from one sample in a study of blood T cell repertoires in COVID-19. Only in-frame clones appear in the TCRdb table, and some are missing; sequencing was by immunoSEQ multiplex PCR. Of 350,000 to 450,000 clones listed, approximately 90% are singletons. Sequencing was performed on PBMCs or T cells enriched from blood (not recorded which). These receptors came from a woman between 35 and 50 years old who had been exposed to COVID-19. Both conserved end residues are part of each CDR3. Fields, in order: J gene, V gene, CDR3 protein.

>TRBJ1-1|TRBV18
CASSPRVEELNTEAFF
>TRBJ2-2|TRBV24-1
CATSDLGSTTNTGELFF
>TRBJ1-1|TRBV29-1
CSVENSPWNTEAFF
>TRBJ1-2|TRBV29-1
CSFARQGGYGYTF
>TRBJ1-1|TRBV18
CASSPHSRGDEAFF
>TRBJ1-1|TRBV2
CASRGRVGSTEAFF
>TRBJ1-5|TRBV11-2
CASSPETGNQPQHF
>TRBJ1-1|TRBV18
CASSSGFNTEAFF
>TRBJ1-4|TRBV25-1
CASSRTGYEKLFF
>TRBJ2-1|TRBV9
CASSGLVGDEQFF
>TRBJ1-5|TRBV27
CASSANRGNQPQHF
>TRBJ1-2|TRBV27
CATKDDKEGLKGGYTF
>TRBJ2-1|TRBV7-3
CASSPSTVYNEQFF
>TRBJ1-1|TRBV6-2/TRBV6-3
CASSQGGGPQNTEAFF
>TRBJ2-1|TRBV15
CATSRDREKFF